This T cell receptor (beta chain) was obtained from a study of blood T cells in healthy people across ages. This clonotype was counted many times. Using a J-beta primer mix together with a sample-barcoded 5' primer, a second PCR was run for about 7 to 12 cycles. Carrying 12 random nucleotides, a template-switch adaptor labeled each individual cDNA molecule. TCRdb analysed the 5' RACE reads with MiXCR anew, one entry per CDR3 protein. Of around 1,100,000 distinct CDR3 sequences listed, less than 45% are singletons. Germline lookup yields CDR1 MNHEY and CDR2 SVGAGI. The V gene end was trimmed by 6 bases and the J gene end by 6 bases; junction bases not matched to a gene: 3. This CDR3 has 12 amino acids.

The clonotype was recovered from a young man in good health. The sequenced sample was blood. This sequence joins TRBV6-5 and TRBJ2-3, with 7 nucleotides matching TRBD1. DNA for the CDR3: TGTGCCAGCAGAGACAGGGTGGATACGCAGTATTTT. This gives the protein CASRDRVDTQYF.